The 28 T cell receptor beta chains listed next were all sequenced from one sample in a study of cytomegalovirus exposure and HLA in healthy donors. 60 Vbeta and 13 Jbeta primers were used in PCR. Here immunoSEQ multiplex PCR was the method, and the copy in TCRdb shows in-frame clones only, minus some. The sample holds 75,000 to 80,000 clones; 72% are singletons and the top ten take just under 5%. The sample consisted of PBMCs. The receptors originated from a man aged 55 to 70 in good health and CMV-seropositive.

This rearrangement joins TRBV7-8 to TRBJ1-2; TRBD1 might be the D (5 bases). The V and J ends lost 1 base and 5 bases respectively, with 11 bases between them. Per the germline V gene, CDR1 is SGHVS and CDR2 is FQNEAQ. CDR3 length: 14 amino acids. The CDR3 nucleotides read TGTGCCAGCAGCTTAGTGGGGACTGAATATGGCTACACCTTC. Protein sequence: CASSLVGTEYGYTF.

The chain employs TRBV10-3 and TRBJ2-5; tentatively, D is TRBD1 (5 bases). The CDR3 is 15 residues long. CDR1 and CDR2 from the germline V gene are ENHRY and SYGVKD. The V and J ends lost 2 bases and 5 bases respectively, with 15 bases between them. The DNA of the CDR3 is TGTGCCATCAGTGAGAAGTTAGGATCAGGGGAGACCCAGTACTTC. This gives the protein CAISEKLGSGETQYF.

This chain joins TRBV29-1 and TRBJ2-1, with 9 bases that match TRBD1. Germline V lookup: CDR1 SQVTM, CDR2 ANQGSEA. The CDR3 is 14 residues long. V lost 6 bases and J lost 8; bases outside the gene matches: 11. CDR3 amino acids: CSVDTGGAEYEQFF. CDR3 nucleotide sequence: TGCAGCGTCGACACAGGGGGCGCCGAATATGAGCAGTTCTTC.

The chain employs TRBV27 and TRBJ2-3, with D perhaps matching TRBD2 (5 bases). The CDR3 totals 15 residues. From germline, CDR1 is MNHEY and CDR2 SMNVEV (reference sequence). The V end was cut by 0 bases, the J end by 1 base, with 8 bases between. The CDR3 reads CASSLSAGGTDTQYF. DNA for the CDR3: TGTGCCAGCAGTTTATCGGCCGGGGGCACAGATACGCAGTATTTT.

The chain uses TRBV5-5 and TRBJ1-1; 7 bases agree with TRBD1. Germline CDR1 is SGHKS and CDR2 is YYEKEE (reference sequence). J lost 0 bases, V lost 3 bases, and 8 bases had no gene match. The CDR3 is 16 amino acids. CDR3 sequence: CASSSGDSFLNTEAFF. CDR3 DNA: TGTGCCAGCAGCTCTGGGGACAGTTTCCTGAACACTGAAGCTTTCTTT.

The CDR3 coding sequence is TGCGCCAGCAGCTTCCAGGGCTTTAATGAAAAACTGTTTTTT. Amino acid sequence: CASSFQGFNEKLFF. V gene TRBV5-1 combines with J gene TRBJ1-4; possibly TRBD1 for D (5 bases). This CDR3 region has 14 residues. V was clipped by 2 bases and J by 4 bases, with 9 bases between them. Germline V gene lookup returns CDR1 SGHRS and CDR2 YFSETQ.

The genes are TRBV13 and TRBJ2-5; D is unclear. Looked up from germline, CDR1 is PRHDT and CDR2 is FYEKMQ (reference sequence). The CDR3 totals 13 residues. V lost 0 bases and J 4 bases, leaving 6 bases between the germline ends. The CDR3 sequence: CASSLGRVETQYF. CDR3 in DNA: TGTGCCAGCAGCTTAGGCCGGGTAGAGACCCAGTACTTC.

This clone was seen only once. V usage is TRBV4-1 and J usage is TRBJ1-5; tentative D call: TRBD1 (5 bases). The V end lost 9 bases, the J end lost 6 bases, and 12 bases lay between the germline ends. Germline V CDR1 and CDR2: MGHRA, YSYEKL. The CDR3 consists of 12 residues. Written as DNA, the CDR3 is TGCGCCAGTCTGATGGGGGGTCAGCCCCAGCATTTT. Amino acids: CASLMGGQPQHF.

This clone is a singleton in its sample. V gene TRBV28 combines with J gene TRBJ2-7; 9 bases align to TRBD2. V gave up 7 bases and J gave up 4 bases; unmatched junction bases: 8. The CDR3 spans 14 residues. Germline CDR1 MDHEN, CDR2 SYDVKM. CDR3 nucleotide sequence: TGTGCCAGCACCACACTGACTAGCGGATACGAGCAGTACTTC. It is translated as CASTTLTSGYEQYF.

This chain uses TRBV30 with TRBJ1-1, with a possible D match to TRBD1 (5 bases). The CDR3 totals 12 residues. With 5 bases removed from V and 0 bases from J, the gap between germline ends came to 7 bases. Germline V gene sequence: CDR1 GTSNPN, CDR2 SVGIG (reference sequence). CDR3 residues: CAWAGMNTEAFF. CDR3 nucleotides: TGTGCCTGGGCAGGGATGAACACTGAAGCTTTCTTT.

Concerning this clone itself: Distinct nucleotide sequences in the sample also encode this CDR3. The chain combines TRBV30 with TRBJ2-1; D gene uncertain. Trimming stripped 5 bases from V and 7 bases from J, with 9 bases between. The CDR3 length is 11 residues. The germline gives CDR1 GTSNPN, CDR2 SVGIG (reference sequence). The CDR3 spells CAWVRFNEQFF. CDR3 DNA sequence: TGTGCCTGGGTCAGGTTTAATGAGCAGTTCTTC.

This sequence joins TRBV30 and TRBJ1-4, with 8 positions matching TRBD1. Germline V gene data show CDR1 as GTSNPN and CDR2 as SVGIG (reference sequence). This CDR3 spans 13 amino acids. Trimming cost V 4 bases and J 10 bases; bases outside gene matches: 8. The CDR3, as DNA: TGTGCCTGGAAAGGAACAGGGGGTGGAAAACTGTTTTTT. Encoded protein: CAWKGTGGGKLFF.

V gene TRBV28 combines with J gene TRBJ1-2; D gene unclear. CDR1 is MDHEN, CDR2 SYDVKM, per germline. V was shortened by 5 bases and J by 4 bases, with 8 bases between the two germline ends. CDR3 length: 12 residues. In DNA form, the CDR3 reads TGTGCCAGCAGTGACGGGGTCTATGGCTACACCTTC. Translated, it gives CASSDGVYGYTF.

V is TRBV21-1 and J is TRBJ2-7; the table's D call, TRBD2, has no DNA check behind it. TRBV21-1 is described as a pseudogene. The CDR3 contains 14 residues. Written as DNA, the CDR3 is TGTGCCAGCAGCAAAACGGGGGGAGGGTACGAGCAGTACTTC. Translated, it gives CASSKTGGGYEQYF.

This clone showed up just a few times. The chain links TRBV19 to TRBJ2-5, with 11 bases that match TRBD2. CDR1 and CDR2 (germline): LNHDA, SQIVND (reference sequence). Losses at the gene ends were 3 bases for V and 5 bases for J; bases not matched to a gene: 5. This CDR3 region has 15 residues. CDR3 coding DNA: TGTGCCAGTAGTATCTATAGCGGGGGGGCCGAGACCCAGTACTTC. Translated, it gives CASSIYSGGAETQYF.

This clone came up once. The gene calls are TRBV5-4 and TRBJ2-1, with D maybe TRBD2 (5 bases). Trimming stripped 5 bases from V and 3 bases from J, with 15 bases between. The CDR3 sequence is 15 residues long. The germline V gene has CDR1 SGHNT and CDR2 YYREEE (reference sequence). CDR3 sequence: CASRGGLGGYNEQFF. CDR3 in DNA: TGTGCCAGCAGAGGTGGGCTAGGAGGCTACAATGAGCAGTTCTTC.

The V and J genes are TRBV30 and TRBJ2-1, with D perhaps matching TRBD1 (5 bases). Deletions cut 5 bases from V and 8 bases from J, with 19 bases between. The length of the CDR3 is 14 residues. Germline assignment: CDR1 GTSNPN and CDR2 SVGIG (reference sequence). In DNA, the CDR3 is TGTGCCTGGCGTGGACACCACCCGCTGGATGAGCAGTTCTTC. Protein: CAWRGHHPLDEQFF.

The genes are TRBV7-9 and TRBJ2-2, with D uncertain. V was cut by 6 bases and J by 7 bases, with 9 bases left in between. Germline CDR1 and CDR2: SEHNR and FQNEAQ (reference sequence). The CDR3 has 12 residues. CDR3 sequence (DNA): TGTGCCAGCAGTCAACAGTTCGGGGAGCTGTTTTTT. This translates into CASSQQFGELFF.

This clone was counted a single time. The V and J genes are TRBV18 and TRBJ2-7, with 11 bases fitting TRBD2. After removal of 4 bases from V and 3 bases from J, the junction contained 8 bases not matched to a gene. The CDR3 sequence is 16 residues long. Per the germline V gene, CDR1 is KGHSH and CDR2 is LQKENI. CDR3 in amino acids: CASSLRGTSGSYEQYF. The DNA of the CDR3 is TGTGCCAGCTCACTCCGGGGCACTAGCGGGAGCTACGAGCAGTACTTC.

This clone showed up just once. Sequence at one end of the junction differs from germline and may be a read error. J is TRBJ2-7 and V is TRBV7-9; weak D call: TRBD1 (5 bases). The CDR3 covers 11 residues. From germline, CDR1 is SEHNR and CDR2 FQNEAQ (reference sequence). CDR3 in DNA: TGTTCCAGCAGAACAGGTTACGAGCAGTACTTC. It specifies CSSRTGYEQYF.

The chain couples TRBV19 to TRBJ1-5; 7 positions agree with TRBD1. Germline CDR1 and CDR2: LNHDA and SQIVND (reference sequence). This CDR3 has 14 residues. After removal of 5 bases from V and 6 bases from J, the junction contained 7 bases not matched to a gene. Written as DNA, the CDR3 is TGTGCCAGTAGTTTGAACGACAGGGCTCAGCCCCAGCATTTT. This encodes CASSLNDRAQPQHF. Supplemented by reference TRBV19 and TRBJ1-5, the full variable domain reads DGGITQSPKYLFRKEGQNVTLSCEQNLNHDAMYWYRQDPGQGLRLIYYSQIVNDFQKGDIAEGYSVSREKKESFPLTVTSAQKNPTAFYLCASSLNDRAQPQHFGDGTRLSIL.

The V gene is TRBV5-1, the J gene TRBJ2-5; 9 nucleotides agree with TRBD2. Germline CDR1 SGHRS, CDR2 YFSETQ. The length of the CDR3 is 16 residues. V dropped 1 base and J dropped 5; count of bases not matched to a gene: 9. The DNA for the CDR3 is TGCGCCAGCAGCTTGTTAGCGGGGGCGCCGAGGGAGACCCAGTACTTC. This translates into CASSLLAGAPRETQYF. The variable domain in full, with the rest retrieved from reference TRBV5-1 and TRBJ2-5, is KAGVTQTPRYLIKTRGQQVTLSCSPISGHRSVSWYQQTPGQGLQFLFEYFSETQRNKGNFPGRFSGRQFSNSRSEMNVSTLELGDSALYLCASSLLAGAPRETQYFGPGTRLLVL.

V gene TRBV18 combines with J gene TRBJ1-4; 9 bases align to TRBD1. Germline assignment: CDR1 KGHSH and CDR2 LQKENI. The CDR3 length is 14 residues. Trimming took 6 bases from V and 6 from J; bases not matched to a gene: 5. The CDR3 spells CASSSGTGYEKLFF. In nucleotides, the CDR3 is TGTGCCAGCTCCTCCGGGACAGGGTATGAAAAACTGTTTTTT.

This chain joins TRBV5-4 and TRBJ1-2; 11 bases line up with TRBD1. The CDR3 has 14 residues. V was pared by 4 bases and J by 3 bases, with 2 bases of the junction left unmatched. Germline CDR1 SGHNT, CDR2 YYREEE (reference sequence). The CDR3 spells CASSRDRGDYGYTF. The CDR3 DNA sequence: TGTGCCAGCAGCCGGGACAGGGGGGACTATGGCTACACCTTC. The whole variable domain, remainder taken from reference TRBV5-4 and TRBJ1-2, is ETGVTQSPTHLIKTRGQQVTLRCSSQSGHNTVSWYQQALGQGPQFIFQYYREEENGRGNFPPRFSGLQFPNYSSELNVNALELDDSALYLCASSRDRGDYGYTFGSGTRLTVV.

The chain couples TRBV4-1 to TRBJ2-7, with unresolved D. V was cut by 4 bases and J by 1 base, with 11 bases left in between. From germline, CDR1 is MGHRA and CDR2 YSYEKL. This CDR3 region has 14 residues. CDR3 nucleotides: TGCGCCAGCAGCCCCCTCAGAGGTTCCTACGAGCAGTACTTC. Translated: CASSPLRGSYEQYF.

This sequence joins TRBV10-3 and TRBJ1-1; D is ambiguous. The CDR3 is 15 residues long. CDR1 is ENHRY, CDR2 SYGVKD, per germline. V lost 2 bases, J lost 0 bases, and 10 bases lay in between. CDR3 DNA sequence: TGTGCCATCAGTGAGACGCAGGCAGTGAACACTGAAGCTTTCTTT. Its protein product is CAISETQAVNTEAFF.

The genes are TRBV9 and TRBJ2-1, with 7 positions matching TRBD2. The CDR3 totals 16 residues. V was clipped by 4 bases and J by 0 bases; unmatched bases: 7. Germline values: CDR1 SGDLS, CDR2 YYNGEE. The CDR3 here is CASSPRGGDSYNEQFF. The DNA of the CDR3 is TGTGCCAGCAGCCCCCGTGGGGGGGACTCCTACAATGAGCAGTTCTTC.

The chain carries TRBV29-1 and TRBJ2-7, with 9 positions matching TRBD1. V lost 6 bases to trimming and J lost 5 bases; unmatched junction nucleotides: 5. The V gene's germline CDR1 is SQVTM and CDR2 ANQGSEA. CDR3 length: 12 amino acids. In nucleotides, the CDR3 is TGCAGCGTGGAGAACAGGGGGCACGAGCAGTACTTC. Encoded protein: CSVENRGHEQYF.